Listed below are T cell receptor beta chains from one sample, sequenced in a study of regulatory T cells in long-lasting Graves disease. TCRdb reprocessed the multiplex PCR reads with MiXCR, giving one entry per CDR3 protein. The table lists around 450,000 distinct CDR3 sequences, more than 12% of them singletons. A further study also used this sample, focusing on T cells in Graves' hyperthyroidism and ophthalmopathy.

The material sequenced was peripheral blood mononuclear cells (PBMCs), taken at new diagnosis, from a patient treated with antithyroid drugs. The receptors here all came from a woman younger than 45 with Graves disease. CDR3s include the opening cysteine and the closing phenylalanine or tryptophan. D genes are given only for firm matches. Clone size is stated in some rows and not others, as once, few, many or a class when expanded.

J: TRBJ2-1; size: many; D: .; V: TRBV19; CDR3: CASGGGASYNEQFF; DNA: TGTGCCAGTGGGGGGGGGGCGTCCTACAATGAGCAGTTCTTC
J: TRBJ1-5; size: many; D: TRBD1; V: TRBV6-1; CDR3: CASSGQGDQPQHF; DNA: TGTGCCAGCAGTGGGCAGGGGGATCAGCCCCAGCATTTT
J: TRBJ2-7; size: .; D: TRBD2; V: TRBV4-1; CDR3: CASSQPLAGPKQYF; DNA: TGCGCCAGCAGCCAACCACTAGCGGGACCTAAGCAGTACTTC
J: TRBJ2-5; size: many; D: .; V: TRBV13; CDR3: CASSPGWGQETQYF; DNA: TGTGCCAGCAGCCCCGGCTGGGGCCAAGAGACCCAGTACTTC
J: TRBJ2-2; size: few; D: .; V: TRBV20-1; CDR3: CSAFSGGYTGELFF; DNA: TGCAGTGCCTTTAGCGGAGGGTACACCGGGGAGCTGTTTTTT
J: TRBJ1-4; size: .; D: .; V: TRBV25-1; CDR3: CASWAPQNEKLFF; DNA: TGTGCCAGCTGGGCCCCACAGAATGAAAAACTGTTTTTT
J: TRBJ2-7; size: many; D: TRBD1; V: TRBV7-8; CDR3: CASSFGDRGFNEQYF; DNA: TGTGCCAGCAGCTTCGGGGACAGGGGGTTCAACGAGCAGTACTTC
J: TRBJ2-3; size: .; D: .; V: TRBV9; CDR3: CASSGGLTDTQYF; DNA: TGTGCCAGCAGCGGGGGACTGACAGATACGCAGTATTTT
J: TRBJ2-2; size: few; D: TRBD1; V: TRBV20-1; CDR3: CSANDRGPAGELFF; DNA: TGCAGTGCAAACGACAGGGGGCCTGCCGGGGAGCTGTTTTTT
J: TRBJ2-2; size: .; D: TRBD2; V: TRBV20-1; CDR3: CSATGLAGDTGELFF; DNA: TGCAGTGCTACGGGGCTAGCGGGAGACACCGGGGAGCTGTTTTTT
J: TRBJ2-7; size: many; D: .; V: TRBV6-1; CDR3: CATRQGVQYEQYF; DNA: TGTGCCACCCGCCAAGGGGTCCAATACGAGCAGTACTTC
J: TRBJ2-7; size: many; D: .; V: TRBV6-2/TRBV6-3; CDR3: CASSYSKGYEQYF; DNA: TGTGCCAGCAGTTACTCTAAGGGCTACGAGCAGTACTTC
J: TRBJ2-7; size: many; D: .; V: TRBV20-1; CDR3: CSARPRAIAYEQYF; DNA: TGCAGTGCTAGACCCCGGGCCATCGCCTACGAGCAGTACTTC
J: TRBJ2-7; size: many; D: .; V: TRBV7-9; CDR3: CASSRTGMRAYEQYF; DNA: TGTGCCAGCAGCCGAACAGGGATGCGGGCCTACGAGCAGTACTTC
J: TRBJ2-7; size: few; D: .; V: TRBV5-4; CDR3: CASSFKGSYEQYF; DNA: TGTGCCAGCAGCTTTAAGGGATCCTACGAGCAGTACTTC
J: TRBJ1-1; size: .; D: .; V: TRBV5-1; CDR3: CASTPSGNLNTEAFF; DNA: TGCGCCAGCACCCCGTCTGGCAACTTGAACACTGAAGCTTTCTTT
J: TRBJ2-6; size: .; D: .; V: TRBV14; CDR3: CASSQDLQDGSSGANVLTF; DNA: TGTGCCAGCAGCCAAGATCTACAAGACGGCAGCTCTGGGGCCAACGTCCTGACTTTC
J: TRBJ2-7; size: few; D: .; V: TRBV7-9; CDR3: CASSFGQAEEQYF; DNA: TGTGCCAGCAGCTTCGGCCAGGCGGAAGAGCAGTACTTC
J: TRBJ2-5; size: .; D: TRBD2; V: TRBV11-2; CDR3: CASSLGGTSGETQYF; DNA: TGTGCCAGCAGCTTAGGCGGGACTAGCGGGGAGACCCAGTACTTC
J: TRBJ2-5; size: .; D: .; V: TRBV18; CDR3: CASSPREGGETQYF; DNA: TGTGCCAGCTCACCACGGGAAGGTGGAGAGACCCAGTACTTC
J: TRBJ1-5; size: .; D: .; V: TRBV30; CDR3: CAWRGMGNQPQHF; DNA: TGTGCCTGGAGGGGTATGGGCAATCAGCCCCAGCATTTT
J: TRBJ2-5; size: many; D: .; V: TRBV27; CDR3: CASSYGPGIQETQYF; DNA: TGTGCCAGCAGTTACGGGCCGGGGATCCAAGAGACCCAGTACTTC
J: TRBJ2-7; size: many; D: TRBD1; V: TRBV20-1; CDR3: CSARGQGVYEQYF; DNA: TGCAGTGCTAGAGGACAGGGAGTCTACGAGCAGTACTTC
J: TRBJ2-7; size: many; D: TRBD1; V: TRBV29-1; CDR3: CSVEGADYEQYF; DNA: TGCAGCGTCGAGGGGGCAGACTACGAGCAGTACTTC
J: TRBJ2-1; size: many; D: TRBD2; V: TRBV3-1; CDR3: CASSPTASGSHNEQFF; DNA: TGTGCCAGCAGTCCGACTGCTAGCGGCAGCCACAATGAGCAGTTCTTC
J: TRBJ2-5; size: many; D: .; V: TRBV7-8; CDR3: CASNRGAETQYF; DNA: TGTGCCAGCAATCGGGGGGCAGAGACCCAGTACTTC
J: TRBJ1-2; size: many; D: .; V: TRBV11-2; CDR3: CASSLNSGYTF; DNA: TGTGCCAGCAGCTTGAACTCTGGCTACACCTTC
J: TRBJ1-5; size: many; D: TRBD1; V: TRBV30; CDR3: CAWKRTGMNQPQHF; DNA: TGTGCCTGGAAACGGACAGGGATGAATCAGCCCCAGCATTTT